A selection of T cell receptor beta chains follows, all from one sample in a study of T cells after yellow fever vaccination. TCRdb re-derived calls from the 5' RACE reads in MiXCR, one entry per CDR3 protein. The table lists approximately 250,000 distinct CDR3 sequences, over 4.5% of them singletons. The material was CD4+ T cells sorted from PBMCs, obtained on the day of the yellow fever booster vaccination. These receptors all come from a young man who received the YFV17D yellow fever vaccine. CDR3s include the opening cysteine and the closing phenylalanine or tryptophan. D genes are given only for firm matches. Expanded clones get a size class; other rows say once, few or many, or leave the size out.

clone_size: many; d_call: TRBD1; j_call: TRBJ2-1; v_call: TRBV9; cdr3_aa: CASSTRDRGTRKLF; cdr3_nt: TGTGCCAGCAGCACCCGGGACAGGGGGACTCGTAAGCTCTTC
clone_size: .; d_call: .; j_call: TRBJ2-7; v_call: TRBV5-1; cdr3_aa: CASSLTFGQGAREQYF; cdr3_nt: .
clone_size: few; d_call: .; j_call: TRBJ1-1; v_call: TRBV5-6; cdr3_aa: CASSLVGGLGNYGEAFF; cdr3_nt: TGTGCCAGCAGCTTGGTTGGGGGGCTCGGTAATTACGGTGAAGCTTTCTTT
clone_size: many; d_call: .; j_call: TRBJ1-2; v_call: TRBV5-5; cdr3_aa: CASSLWMGGYTF; cdr3_nt: TGTGCCAGCAGCTTGTGGATGGGTGGCTACACCTTC
clone_size: .; d_call: TRBD2; j_call: TRBJ2-5; v_call: TRBV20-1; cdr3_aa: CGVWSSGATQYF; cdr3_nt: TGCGGGGTCTGGTCTAGCGGGGCGACCCAGTACTTC
clone_size: few; d_call: TRBD2; j_call: TRBJ2-3; v_call: TRBV28; cdr3_aa: CASRSSGSGGPTDTQYF; cdr3_nt: TGTGCCAGCAGATCCTCCGGGAGCGGGGGGCCTACAGATACGCAGTATTTT
clone_size: .; d_call: TRBD1; j_call: TRBJ1-5; v_call: TRBV5-5; cdr3_aa: CASSLAVVGTGGNQPQHF; cdr3_nt: TGTGCCAGCAGCTTGGCTGTTGTTGGGACAGGGGGCAATCAGCCCCAGCATTTT
clone_size: few; d_call: .; j_call: TRBJ2-5; v_call: TRBV20-1; cdr3_aa: CSAPLLGGPKETQYF; cdr3_nt: TGCAGTGCTCCTCTTCTCGGGGGACCGAAAGAGACCCAGTACTTC
clone_size: .; d_call: .; j_call: TRBJ1-2; v_call: TRBV5-1; cdr3_aa: CASSLLQGDDGYTF; cdr3_nt: TGCGCCAGCAGCTTGTTACAGGGTGACGATGGCTACACCTTC
clone_size: many; d_call: TRBD2; j_call: TRBJ2-5; v_call: TRBV6-6; cdr3_aa: CASSSTSGDQETQYF; cdr3_nt: TGTGCCAGCAGTTCGACTAGCGGGGACCAAGAGACCCAGTACTTC
clone_size: many; d_call: .; j_call: TRBJ1-6; v_call: TRBV4-3; cdr3_aa: CASSQESSYNSPLHF; cdr3_nt: TGCGCCAGCAGCCAAGAATCCTCGTATAATTCACCCCTCCACTTT
clone_size: .; d_call: .; j_call: TRBJ1-3; v_call: TRBV9; cdr3_aa: CASSGNRNTIYF; cdr3_nt: TGTGCCAGCAGCGGAAACAGAAACACCATATATTTT
clone_size: many; d_call: TRBD1; j_call: TRBJ1-5; v_call: TRBV4-1; cdr3_aa: CASSRQGLAGVGNQPQHF; cdr3_nt: TGCGCCAGCAGCCGACAGGGGTTAGCAGGGGTGGGCAATCAGCCCCAGCATTTT
clone_size: .; d_call: TRBD2; j_call: TRBJ2-5; v_call: TRBV7-2; cdr3_aa: CASTRGGLARQETQYF; cdr3_nt: TGTGCCAGCACACGTGGGGGACTAGCCCGCCAAGAGACCCAGTACTTC
clone_size: few; d_call: .; j_call: TRBJ1-1; v_call: TRBV12-5; cdr3_aa: CASGSPVPGSTEAFF; cdr3_nt: TGTGCTAGTGGTTCACCAGTTCCAGGGAGCACTGAAGCTTTCTTT
clone_size: many; d_call: .; j_call: TRBJ1-5; v_call: TRBV7-2; cdr3_aa: CASAPQGTHQPQHF; cdr3_nt: TGTGCCAGCGCCCCCCAGGGAACCCATCAGCCCCAGCATTTT
clone_size: .; d_call: .; j_call: TRBJ1-5; v_call: TRBV24-1; cdr3_aa: CATGSPDQPQHF; cdr3_nt: TGTGCCACCGGGAGCCCTGATCAGCCCCAGCATTTT
clone_size: many; d_call: .; j_call: TRBJ2-3; v_call: TRBV6-6; cdr3_aa: CASRRADTQYF; cdr3_nt: TGTGCCAGCAGGAGAGCAGATACGCAGTATTTT
clone_size: many; d_call: .; j_call: TRBJ1-5; v_call: TRBV6-5; cdr3_aa: CASSYAEWGVGQPQHF; cdr3_nt: TGTGCCAGCAGTTACGCGGAATGGGGCGTGGGTCAGCCCCAGCATTTT
clone_size: many; d_call: .; j_call: TRBJ2-5; v_call: TRBV5-1; cdr3_aa: CASSFPDGETQYF; cdr3_nt: TGCGCCAGCAGCTTCCCCGATGGGGAGACCCAGTACTTC
clone_size: many; d_call: .; j_call: TRBJ2-2; v_call: TRBV5-1; cdr3_aa: CASSPRGALDTGELFF; cdr3_nt: TGCGCCAGCAGCCCTCGGGGGGCCTTAGACACCGGGGAGCTGTTTTTT
clone_size: few; d_call: TRBD1; j_call: TRBJ1-1; v_call: TRBV25-1; cdr3_aa: CASPPGQGATEAFF; cdr3_nt: TGTGCCAGCCCGCCGGGACAGGGCGCCACTGAAGCTTTCTTT
clone_size: few; d_call: .; j_call: TRBJ1-2; v_call: TRBV5-1; cdr3_aa: CASSLYEGDYGYTF; cdr3_nt: TGCGCCAGCAGCTTGTACGAAGGGGACTATGGCTACACCTTC
clone_size: many; d_call: TRBD1; j_call: TRBJ2-2; v_call: TRBV12-3/TRBV12-4; cdr3_aa: CASRWTGGPGELFF; cdr3_nt: TGTGCCAGCAGGTGGACAGGGGGCCCCGGGGAGCTGTTTTTT
clone_size: many; d_call: TRBD1; j_call: TRBJ1-2; v_call: TRBV6-5; cdr3_aa: CASRVPGQGTSGYTF; cdr3_nt: TGTGCCAGCAGGGTCCCGGGACAGGGAACCTCCGGCTACACCTTC
clone_size: .; d_call: .; j_call: TRBJ1-2; v_call: TRBV5-1; cdr3_aa: CASSLSGPDGYTF; cdr3_nt: TGCGCCAGCAGCTTGTCCGGACCCGATGGCTACACCTTC
clone_size: .; d_call: .; j_call: TRBJ1-1; v_call: TRBV9; cdr3_aa: CASSVDLNTEAFF; cdr3_nt: TGTGCCAGCAGCGTAGATCTGAACACTGAAGCTTTCTTT
clone_size: .; d_call: .; j_call: TRBJ2-2; v_call: TRBV5-4; cdr3_aa: CASSLGRVSTGELFF; cdr3_nt: TGTGCCAGCAGCTTGGGCCGTGTTAGCACCGGGGAGCTGTTTTTT
clone_size: .; d_call: .; j_call: TRBJ2-5; v_call: TRBV6-5; cdr3_aa: CASSYRWRGLGETQYF; cdr3_nt: TGTGCCAGCAGTTACCGGTGGAGGGGGCTTGGAGAGACCCAGTACTTC
clone_size: .; d_call: .; j_call: TRBJ2-6; v_call: TRBV27; cdr3_aa: CASSLRATGANVLTF; cdr3_nt: TGTGCCAGCAGTTTAAGGGCAACTGGGGCCAACGTCCTGACTTTC
clone_size: few; d_call: TRBD1; j_call: TRBJ2-4; v_call: TRBV7-2; cdr3_aa: CASSFDRGGRLTKNIQYF; cdr3_nt: TGTGCCAGCAGCTTTGACAGGGGTGGGAGATTGACCAAAAACATTCAGTACTTC
clone_size: many; d_call: .; j_call: TRBJ1-5; v_call: TRBV20-1; cdr3_aa: CSARSLMGNQPQHF; cdr3_nt: TGCAGTGCTAGAAGCCTCATGGGCAATCAGCCCCAGCATTTT
clone_size: few; d_call: .; j_call: TRBJ1-5; v_call: TRBV7-8; cdr3_aa: CASGGPLVDQPQHF; cdr3_nt: TGTGCCAGCGGCGGACCCTTGGTCGATCAGCCCCAGCATTTT
clone_size: many; d_call: .; j_call: TRBJ1-1; v_call: TRBV30; cdr3_aa: CAWSVQGSPRAFF; cdr3_nt: TGTGCCTGGAGTGTCCAGGGTTCCCCCCGGGCTTTCTTT
clone_size: .; d_call: TRBD1; j_call: TRBJ1-2; v_call: TRBV6-5; cdr3_aa: CASSRDPGTVYGYTF; cdr3_nt: TGTGCCAGCAGCCGAGATCCCGGGACAGTCTATGGCTACACCTTC
clone_size: .; d_call: TRBD2; j_call: TRBJ2-3; v_call: TRBV5-1; cdr3_aa: CASSRMGMRGASADTQYF; cdr3_nt: TGCGCCAGCAGCCGGATGGGGATGCGGGGGGCCAGTGCAGATACGCAGTATTTT
clone_size: few; d_call: TRBD1; j_call: TRBJ1-4; v_call: TRBV25-1; cdr3_aa: CASSDPWDSGEKLFF; cdr3_nt: TGTGCCAGCAGTGACCCTTGGGACAGCGGCGAAAAACTGTTTTTT
clone_size: .; d_call: .; j_call: TRBJ2-2; v_call: TRBV5-1; cdr3_aa: CASSLTSGRDTGELFF; cdr3_nt: TGCGCCAGCAGCTTGACGTCTGGCAGGGACACCGGGGAGCTGTTTTTT
clone_size: few; d_call: TRBD1; j_call: TRBJ2-2; v_call: TRBV5-1; cdr3_aa: CASSVGTDNTGELFF; cdr3_nt: TGCGCCAGCAGCGTCGGGACAGACAACACCGGGGAGCTGTTTTTT
clone_size: few; d_call: .; j_call: TRBJ2-7; v_call: TRBV20-1; cdr3_aa: CSARDGGIYEQYF; cdr3_nt: TGCAGTGCTAGAGATGGGGGGATCTACGAGCAGTACTTC
clone_size: many; d_call: .; j_call: TRBJ1-4; v_call: TRBV7-9; cdr3_aa: CATMGGANEKLFF; cdr3_nt: TGTGCCACCATGGGAGGCGCTAATGAAAAACTGTTTTTT
clone_size: many; d_call: .; j_call: TRBJ1-5; v_call: TRBV6-5; cdr3_aa: CATRPRAGQPQHF; cdr3_nt: TGTGCCACCCGCCCCAGGGCCGGTCAGCCCCAGCATTTT
clone_size: many; d_call: TRBD1; j_call: TRBJ1-1; v_call: TRBV4-3; cdr3_aa: CASSQDSAGGNTEAFF; cdr3_nt: TGCGCCAGCAGCCAAGATTCGGCAGGGGGTAACACTGAAGCTTTCTTT
clone_size: many; d_call: TRBD1; j_call: TRBJ1-6; v_call: TRBV5-5; cdr3_aa: CASSFGQVNSPLHF; cdr3_nt: TGTGCCAGCAGCTTCGGACAGGTCAATTCACCCCTCCACTTT
clone_size: many; d_call: TRBD1; j_call: TRBJ2-5; v_call: TRBV11-2; cdr3_aa: CASSLGDREETQYF; cdr3_nt: TGTGCCAGCAGCTTAGGTGACAGGGAAGAGACCCAGTACTTC
clone_size: .; d_call: .; j_call: TRBJ1-6; v_call: TRBV9; cdr3_aa: CASSTRTGTNSPLHF; cdr3_nt: TGTGCCAGCAGCACCCGGACGGGGACTAATTCACCCCTCCACTTT
clone_size: .; d_call: TRBD1; j_call: TRBJ2-3; v_call: TRBV20-1; cdr3_aa: CSARRTGPTDTQYF; cdr3_nt: TGCAGTGCTCGAAGGACAGGGCCCACAGATACGCAGTATTTT
clone_size: few; d_call: .; j_call: TRBJ1-2; v_call: TRBV5-4; cdr3_aa: CASSQGQGTRGYGYTF; cdr3_nt: TGTGCCAGCAGCCAGGGTCAGGGGACCAGGGGCTATGGCTACACCTTC
clone_size: few; d_call: TRBD2; j_call: TRBJ2-2; v_call: TRBV6-6; cdr3_aa: CASSSLLAGDTGELFF; cdr3_nt: TGTGCCAGCAGTTCCCTTTTAGCGGGGGACACCGGGGAGCTGTTTTTT